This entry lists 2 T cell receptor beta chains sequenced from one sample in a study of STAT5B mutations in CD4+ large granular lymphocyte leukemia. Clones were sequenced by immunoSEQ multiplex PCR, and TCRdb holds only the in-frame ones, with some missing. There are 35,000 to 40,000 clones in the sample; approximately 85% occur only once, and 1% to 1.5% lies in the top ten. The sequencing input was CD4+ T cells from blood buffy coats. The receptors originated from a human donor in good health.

The CDR3 spells CASSLGQSSYNEQFF. As DNA, the CDR3 is TGCGCCAGCAGCCTCGGACAGAGCTCCTACAATGAGCAGTTCTTC. V gene TRBV5-1 combines with J gene TRBJ2-1; the D gene is possibly TRBD1 (6 bases). Trimming removed 4 bases at V and 0 bases at J, with 11 bases between. The CDR3 contains 15 residues. Germline V gene lookup returns CDR1 SGHRS and CDR2 YFSETQ.

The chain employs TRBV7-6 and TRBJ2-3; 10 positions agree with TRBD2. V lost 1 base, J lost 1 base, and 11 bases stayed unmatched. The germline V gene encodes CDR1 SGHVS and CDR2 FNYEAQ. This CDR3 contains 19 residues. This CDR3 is CASSLGSGRALPRTDTQYF. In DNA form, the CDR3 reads TGTGCCAGCAGCTTAGGAAGCGGGAGGGCTTTACCGCGCACAGATACGCAGTATTTT.